This entry lists 11 T cell receptor beta chains sequenced from one sample in a study of shared clonotypes between healthy human individuals. Assay: immunoSEQ multiplex PCR; the TCRdb copy retains only in-frame clones and omits some. The sample shows 450,000 to 500,000 clones, over 75% of them seen only once. Sequences were obtained from PBMCs. These receptors all stem from a woman in her thirties or forties in good health. Some clones in this sample may be carry-over from other donors' samples.

This chain links TRBV15 with TRBJ2-2; D is ambiguous. The CDR3 covers 16 residues. Germline V CDR1 and CDR2: LNHNV, YYDKDF (reference sequence). V lost 1 base, J lost 4 bases, and 13 bases lay in between. CDR3 coding DNA: TGTGCCACCAGCAGAGGGACGATTCGCGCCACCGGGGAGCTGTTTTTT. It specifies CATSRGTIRATGELFF.

This clone was recorded only once. The chain is built from TRBV28 and TRBJ1-3; maybe TRBD1 (6 bases). The CDR3 runs 14 residues. The V end was cut by 8 bases, the J end by 0 bases, with 11 bases between. The germline V gene has CDR1 MDHEN and CDR2 SYDVKM. CDR3 sequence: CASDGQSSGNTIYF. CDR3 sequence (DNA): TGTGCCAGCGACGGACAGAGCTCTGGAAACACCATATATTTT.

This clone was counted only a few times. The J gene is TRBJ2-5, the V gene TRBV19; 10 bases agree with TRBD1. The end of the DNA fits TRBJ2-7 better, so the J call may be wrong. This CDR3 contains 13 residues. Per the germline V gene, CDR1 is LNHDA and CDR2 is SQIVND (reference sequence). The DNA for the CDR3 is TGTGCCAGTAGGGGGACAGGGGTCTACGAGCAGTACTTC. Translation gives CASRGTGVYEQYF.

With regard to this clone: Other DNA sequences in this sample translate to the same CDR3. The CDR3 spells CASSEYQETQYF. CDR3 sequence (DNA): TGTGCCAGTTCCGAATACCAAGAGACCCAGTACTTC. The chain recombines TRBV18 with TRBJ2-5; no definite D call. Germline CDR1 KGHSH, CDR2 LQKENI. V lost 9 bases and J lost 0, with 8 bases in between. CDR3 length equals 12 residues.

Worth noting for this clone: This sequence is one base from a far larger clone and is likely a read error. This CDR3 is also generated by other DNA sequences in the sample. J is TRBJ2-5 and V is TRBV28, with D possibly called TRBD1 or TRBD2 (5 bases each). The DNA end is a closer match to TRBJ2-7, so the J assignment may be wrong. Germline V gene lookup returns CDR1 MDHEN and CDR2 SYDVKM. The CDR3 runs 12 residues. CDR3 region: CASGRASYEQYF. CDR3 in DNA: TGCGCCAGCGGCAGGGCCTCCTACGAGCAGTACTTC.

Remarks on this clone: A far larger clone is just one base off, so this is likely a read error. This sample includes further DNA sequences coding for the same CDR3. The V gene is TRBV4-2, the J gene TRBJ2-7; 10 nucleotides match TRBD2. The CDR3 has 15 residues. CDR1 is LGHNA and CDR2 is YNFKEQ in the germline V gene. This CDR3 is CASSQVSSGSYEQYF. CDR3 nucleotides: TGTGCAAGCAGCCAAGTGTCTAGCGGGAGCTACGAGCAGTACTTC.

A word on this clone: The likely explanation is a read error, given a far larger clone one base away. Other DNA sequences in this sample translate to the same CDR3. The genes are TRBV7-2 and TRBJ1-2; no definite D call. The V gene lost 0 bases and the J gene lost 8 bases, with 13 bases spanning the gap. The CDR3 covers 14 residues. Looked up from germline, CDR1 is SGHTA and CDR2 is FQGNSA. The chain's CDR3 is CASSLAAIGYGYTF. CDR3 DNA: TGTGCCAGCAGCTTAGCTGCTATCGGCTACGGCTACACCTTC.

As for this clone: A far larger clone lies a single base away; this is likely a read error. This chain connects TRBV7-3 to TRBJ2-5, with D possibly matching TRBD1 (5 bases). This CDR3 is built from 13 residues. With 5 bases removed from V and 8 bases from J, the gap between germline ends came to 15 bases. Germline CDR1 SGHTA, CDR2 FQGTGA. The CDR3 protein is CASSHSWGDTQYF. The DNA of the CDR3 is TGTGCCAGCAGCCATTCCTGGGGCGATACCCAGTACTTC.

The rearrangement links TRBV5-5 to TRBJ1-3; unclear D gene. The CDR3 sequence is 16 residues long. The V end was cut by 4 bases, the J end by 0 bases, with 14 bases between. From germline, CDR1 is SGHKS and CDR2 YYEKEE (reference sequence). The CDR3 loop reads CASSPTATSSGNTIYF. CDR3 DNA sequence: TGTGCCAGCAGCCCAACCGCCACGAGCTCTGGAAACACCATATATTTT.

Worth noting for this clone: A far larger clone is a single base away, which makes a read error likely. The rearrangement links TRBV25-1 to TRBJ2-4, with 8 nucleotides matching TRBD2. J gave up 2 bases and V 4 bases, and 10 bases lay outside the gene matches. From germline, CDR1 is MGHDK and CDR2 SYGVNS. The CDR3 length is 17 residues. The CDR3 DNA reads TGTGCCAGCAGTGGACGGGTAGCGGGATCATCCAAAAACATTCAGTACTTC. This gives the protein CASSGRVAGSSKNIQYF.

The V and J genes are TRBV28 and TRBJ2-3, with D unclear. Trimming removed 7 bases at V and 6 bases at J, with 14 bases between. From germline, CDR1 is MDHEN and CDR2 SYDVKM. The CDR3 runs 13 residues. For the CDR3, the DNA is TGTGCCAGCATCCACCCCGCCCGGGATACGCAGTATTTT. The encoded protein is CASIHPARDTQYF.